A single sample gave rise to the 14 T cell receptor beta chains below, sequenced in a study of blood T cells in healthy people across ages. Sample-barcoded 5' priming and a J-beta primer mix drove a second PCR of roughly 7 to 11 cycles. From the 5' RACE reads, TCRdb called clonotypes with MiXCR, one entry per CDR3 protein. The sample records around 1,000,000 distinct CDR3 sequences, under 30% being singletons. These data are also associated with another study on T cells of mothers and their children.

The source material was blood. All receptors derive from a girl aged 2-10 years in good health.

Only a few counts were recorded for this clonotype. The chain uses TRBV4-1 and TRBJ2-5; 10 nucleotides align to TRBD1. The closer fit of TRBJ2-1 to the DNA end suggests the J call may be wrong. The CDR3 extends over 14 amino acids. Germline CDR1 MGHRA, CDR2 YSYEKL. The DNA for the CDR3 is TGCGCCAGCAGCTGGGGGGACAGGGGCGATGAGCAGTTCTTC. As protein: CASSWGDRGDEQFF.

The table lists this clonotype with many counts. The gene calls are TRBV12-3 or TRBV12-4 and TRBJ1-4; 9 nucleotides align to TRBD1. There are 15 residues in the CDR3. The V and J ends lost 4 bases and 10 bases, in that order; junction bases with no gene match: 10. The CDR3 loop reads CASSSTGTGSGKLFF. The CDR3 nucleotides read TGTGCCAGCAGTTCCACCGGGACAGGGTCTGGAAAACTGTTTTTT.

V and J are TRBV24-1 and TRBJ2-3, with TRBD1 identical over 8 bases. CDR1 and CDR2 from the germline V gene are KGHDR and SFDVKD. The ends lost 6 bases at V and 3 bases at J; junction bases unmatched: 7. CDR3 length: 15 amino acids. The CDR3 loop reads CATSQGRGLTDTQYF. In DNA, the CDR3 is TGTGCCACCAGTCAGGGCAGGGGGCTGACAGATACGCAGTATTTT.

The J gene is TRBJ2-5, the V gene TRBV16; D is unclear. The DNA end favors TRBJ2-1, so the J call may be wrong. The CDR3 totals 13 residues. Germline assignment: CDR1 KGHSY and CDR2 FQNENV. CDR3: CASSQDKVNEQFF. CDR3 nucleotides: TGTGCCAGCAGCCAAGATAAGGTCAATGAGCAGTTCTTC.

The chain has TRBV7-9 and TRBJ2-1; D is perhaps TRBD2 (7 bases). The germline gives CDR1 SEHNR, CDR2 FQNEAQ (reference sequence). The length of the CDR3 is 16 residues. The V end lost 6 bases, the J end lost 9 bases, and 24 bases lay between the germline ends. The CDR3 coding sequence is TGTGCCAGCAGTCCCCGTGGTGACGGGGGGCTCGGTGAGCAGTTCTTC. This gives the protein CASSPRGDGGLGEQFF.

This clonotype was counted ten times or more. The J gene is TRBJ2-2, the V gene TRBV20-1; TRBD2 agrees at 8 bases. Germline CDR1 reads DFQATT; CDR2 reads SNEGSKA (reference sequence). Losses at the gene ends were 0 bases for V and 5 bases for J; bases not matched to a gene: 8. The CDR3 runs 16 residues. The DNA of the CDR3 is TGCAGTGCTAGAGATTTGGTAGCGGGGTTAACCGGGGAGCTGTTTTTT. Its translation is CSARDLVAGLTGELFF.

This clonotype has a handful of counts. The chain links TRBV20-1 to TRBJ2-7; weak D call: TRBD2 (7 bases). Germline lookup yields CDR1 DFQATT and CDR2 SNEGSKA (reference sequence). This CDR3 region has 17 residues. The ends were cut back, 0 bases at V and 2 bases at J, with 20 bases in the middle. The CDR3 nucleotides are TGCAGTGCTAGAGAATGGAAGGAGGGGGAGGGGACCTACGAGCAGTACTTC. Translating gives CSAREWKEGEGTYEQYF.

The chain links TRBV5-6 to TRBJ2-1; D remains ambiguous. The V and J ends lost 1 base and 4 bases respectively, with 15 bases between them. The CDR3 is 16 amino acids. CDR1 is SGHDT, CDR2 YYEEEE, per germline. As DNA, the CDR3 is TGTGCCAGCAGCTTGTTTGCCCAGGAGCCTTACAATGAGCAGTTCTTC. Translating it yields CASSLFAQEPYNEQFF. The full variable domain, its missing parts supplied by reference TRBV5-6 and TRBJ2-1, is DAGVTQSPTHLIKTRGQQVTLRCSPKSGHDTVSWYQQALGQGPQFIFQYYEEEERQRGNFPDRFSGHQFPNYSSELNVNALLLGDSALYLCASSLFAQEPYNEQFFGPGTRLTVL.

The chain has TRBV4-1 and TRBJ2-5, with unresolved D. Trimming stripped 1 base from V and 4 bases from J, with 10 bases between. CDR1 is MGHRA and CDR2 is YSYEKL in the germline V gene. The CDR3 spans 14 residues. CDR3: CASSQAVTAETQYF. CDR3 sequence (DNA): TGCGCCAGCAGCCAAGCGGTTACGGCAGAGACCCAGTACTTC.

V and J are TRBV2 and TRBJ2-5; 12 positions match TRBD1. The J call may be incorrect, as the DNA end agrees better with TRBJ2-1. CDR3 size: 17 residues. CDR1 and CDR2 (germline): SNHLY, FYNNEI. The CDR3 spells CASRVPGQGAMGNEQFF. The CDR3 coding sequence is TGTGCCAGCAGAGTCCCGGGACAGGGGGCGATGGGGAATGAGCAGTTCTTC.

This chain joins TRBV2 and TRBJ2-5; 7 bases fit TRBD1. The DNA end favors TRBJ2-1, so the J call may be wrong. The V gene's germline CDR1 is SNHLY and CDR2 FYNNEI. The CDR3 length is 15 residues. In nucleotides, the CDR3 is TGTGCCAGCAGCCCGGGACAGTCCACCTACAATGAGCAGTTCTTC. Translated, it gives CASSPGQSTYNEQFF.

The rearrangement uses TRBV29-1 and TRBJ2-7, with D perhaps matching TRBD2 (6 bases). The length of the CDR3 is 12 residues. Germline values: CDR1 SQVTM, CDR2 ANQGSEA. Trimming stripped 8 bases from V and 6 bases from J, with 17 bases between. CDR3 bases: TGCAGCACCACGGGCGGGAACTGCGAGCAGTACTTC. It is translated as CSTTGGNCEQYF.

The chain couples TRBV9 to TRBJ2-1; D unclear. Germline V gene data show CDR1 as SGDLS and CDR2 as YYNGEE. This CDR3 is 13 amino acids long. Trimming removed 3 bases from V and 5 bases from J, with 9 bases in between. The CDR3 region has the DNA TGTGCCAGCAGCGCCAACGGGCACAATGAGCAGTTCTTC. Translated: CASSANGHNEQFF.

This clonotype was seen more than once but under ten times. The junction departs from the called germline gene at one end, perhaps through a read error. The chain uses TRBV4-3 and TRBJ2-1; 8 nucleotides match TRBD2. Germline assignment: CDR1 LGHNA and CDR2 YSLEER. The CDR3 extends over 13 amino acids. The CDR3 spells CASSQGLAGEQFF. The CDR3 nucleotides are TGTGCCAGCAGCCAAGGACTAGCCGGTGAGCAGTTCTTC.